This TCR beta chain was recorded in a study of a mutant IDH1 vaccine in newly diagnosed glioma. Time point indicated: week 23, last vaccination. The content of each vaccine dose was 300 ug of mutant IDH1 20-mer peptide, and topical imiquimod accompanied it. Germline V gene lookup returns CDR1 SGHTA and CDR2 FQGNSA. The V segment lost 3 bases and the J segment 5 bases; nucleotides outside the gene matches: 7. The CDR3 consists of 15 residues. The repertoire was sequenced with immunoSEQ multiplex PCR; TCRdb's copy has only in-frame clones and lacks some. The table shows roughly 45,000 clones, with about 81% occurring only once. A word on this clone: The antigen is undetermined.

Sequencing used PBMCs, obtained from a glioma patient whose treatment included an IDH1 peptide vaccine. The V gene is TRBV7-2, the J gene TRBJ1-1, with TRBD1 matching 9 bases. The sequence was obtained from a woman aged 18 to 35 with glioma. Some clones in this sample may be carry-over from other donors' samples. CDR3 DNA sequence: TGTGCCAGCAGCTTTCGGACAGGGGAGGGAACTGAAGCTTTCTTT. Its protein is CASSFRTGEGTEAFF.